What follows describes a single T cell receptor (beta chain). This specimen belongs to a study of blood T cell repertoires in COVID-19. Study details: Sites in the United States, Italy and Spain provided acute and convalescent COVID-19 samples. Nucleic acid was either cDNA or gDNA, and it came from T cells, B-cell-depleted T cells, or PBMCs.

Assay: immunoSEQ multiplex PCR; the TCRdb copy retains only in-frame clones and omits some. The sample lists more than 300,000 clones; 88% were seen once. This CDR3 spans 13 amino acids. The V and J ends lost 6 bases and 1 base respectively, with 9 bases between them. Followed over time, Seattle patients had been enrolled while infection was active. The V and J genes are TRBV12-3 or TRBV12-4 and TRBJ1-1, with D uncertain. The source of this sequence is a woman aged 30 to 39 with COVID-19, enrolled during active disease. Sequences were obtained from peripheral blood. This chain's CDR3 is CASSSPGNTEAFF. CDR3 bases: TGTGCCAGCAGCTCCCCGGGGAACACTGAAGCTTTCTTT.